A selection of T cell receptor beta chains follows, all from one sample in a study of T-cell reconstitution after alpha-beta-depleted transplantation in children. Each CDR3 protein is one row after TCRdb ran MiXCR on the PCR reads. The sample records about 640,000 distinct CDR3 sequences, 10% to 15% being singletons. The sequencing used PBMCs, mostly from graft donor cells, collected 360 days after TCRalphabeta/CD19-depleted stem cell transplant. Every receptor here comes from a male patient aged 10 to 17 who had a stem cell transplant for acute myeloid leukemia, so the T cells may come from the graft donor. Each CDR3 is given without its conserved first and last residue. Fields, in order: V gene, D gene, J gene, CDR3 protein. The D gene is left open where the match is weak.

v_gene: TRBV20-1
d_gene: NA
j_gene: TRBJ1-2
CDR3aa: SARVKDHP

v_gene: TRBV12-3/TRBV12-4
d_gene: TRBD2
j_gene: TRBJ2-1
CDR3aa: ASSPQREGYNEQF

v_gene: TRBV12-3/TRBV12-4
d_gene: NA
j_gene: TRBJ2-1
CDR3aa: ASTNNGNIVWEDGNEQF

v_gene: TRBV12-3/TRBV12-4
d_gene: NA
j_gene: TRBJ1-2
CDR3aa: ASSLGTRTESYT

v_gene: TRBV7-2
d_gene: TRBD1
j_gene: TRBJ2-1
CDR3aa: ASSFVGTGWNEQF

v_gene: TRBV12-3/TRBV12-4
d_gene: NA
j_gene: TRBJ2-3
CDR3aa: ASSTAGASTDTQY

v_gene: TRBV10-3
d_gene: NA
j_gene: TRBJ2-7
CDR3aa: AISEERSYEQY

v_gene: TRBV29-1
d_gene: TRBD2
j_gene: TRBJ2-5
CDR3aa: SVVGSGSGQETQY

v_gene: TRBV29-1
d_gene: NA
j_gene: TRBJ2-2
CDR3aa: SVRSGNGELF

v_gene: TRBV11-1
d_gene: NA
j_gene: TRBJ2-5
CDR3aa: ASSLEVKGRLAPGQETQY

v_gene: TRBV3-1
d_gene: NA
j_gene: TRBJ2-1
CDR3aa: ASSLPGGPYNEQF

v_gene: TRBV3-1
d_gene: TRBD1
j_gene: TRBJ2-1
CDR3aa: ASSQDGTGGGDEQF

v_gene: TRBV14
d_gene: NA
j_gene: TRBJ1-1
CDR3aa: ASSLGREEDSDTEAF

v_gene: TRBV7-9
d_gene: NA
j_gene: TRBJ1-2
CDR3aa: ASSIGGRGYGYT

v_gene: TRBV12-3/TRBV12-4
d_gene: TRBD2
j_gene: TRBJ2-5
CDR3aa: ASFVAGVQETQY

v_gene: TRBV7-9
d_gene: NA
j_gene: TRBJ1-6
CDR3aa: ASSLRPGEFTLH

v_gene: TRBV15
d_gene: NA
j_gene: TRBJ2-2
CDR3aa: ATSRDLGDTGELF

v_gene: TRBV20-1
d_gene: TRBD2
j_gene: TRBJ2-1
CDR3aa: SETSGRYNEQF

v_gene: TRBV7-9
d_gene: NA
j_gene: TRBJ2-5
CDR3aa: ASSLYDRQTQY

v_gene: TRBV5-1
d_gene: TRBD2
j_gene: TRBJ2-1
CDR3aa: ASSLALAGGYDEQF

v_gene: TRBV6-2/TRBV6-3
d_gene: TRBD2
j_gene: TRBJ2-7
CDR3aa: ASSYAGGPSYEQY

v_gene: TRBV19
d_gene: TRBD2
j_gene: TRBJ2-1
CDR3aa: ATLAGGGAYNEQF

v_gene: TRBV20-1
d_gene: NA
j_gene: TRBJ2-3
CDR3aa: SALRSTDTQY